The 13 T cell receptor beta chains presented below share a single source sample, sequenced in a study of control samples from healthy donors and cancer patients. Clones were sequenced by immunoSEQ multiplex PCR, and TCRdb holds only the in-frame ones, with some missing. The repertoire holds around 100,000 clones, with around 89% as singletons. The material sequenced was blood. These receptors all come from a man aged 25-45 years in good health.

V and J are TRBV2 and TRBJ2-7; tentative D call: TRBD2 (6 bases). Germline CDR1 reads SNHLY; CDR2 reads FYNNEI. V lost 7 bases and J lost 2, with 9 bases in between. This CDR3 is built from 12 residues. For the CDR3, the DNA is TGTGCCAGCAAGGAGGGTACCTACGAGCAGTACTTC. Translating it yields CASKEGTYEQYF.

The V gene is TRBV9, the J gene TRBJ2-7; D unresolved. Trimming left V 0 bases short and J 4 bases short, with 14 bases between. There are 15 residues in the CDR3. Germline values: CDR1 SGDLS, CDR2 YYNGEE. This CDR3 is CASSVDFDRRYEQYF. The CDR3, as DNA: TGTGCCAGCAGCGTAGATTTTGACCGTCGGTACGAGCAGTACTTC.

This chain connects TRBV7-6 to TRBJ2-1; D remains unclear. The CDR3 spans 16 residues. V was pared by 2 bases and J by 3 bases, with 14 bases between. The germline gives CDR1 SGHVS, CDR2 FNYEAQ. The CDR3 sequence: CASSLRSSIGYNEQFF. The CDR3 DNA reads TGTGCCAGCAGCTTAAGGAGCTCCATCGGCTACAATGAGCAGTTCTTC.

The rearrangement joins TRBV7-2 to TRBJ2-3, with TRBD2 identical over 7 bases. J gave up 1 base and V 5 bases, and 6 bases lay outside the gene matches. The CDR3 totals 15 residues. Germline V lookup: CDR1 SGHTA, CDR2 FQGNSA. The CDR3 nucleotides read TGTGCCAGCAGCGGACGTGCGGGGGGCACAGATACGCAGTATTTT. As protein: CASSGRAGGTDTQYF.

This clone was observed a single time. The chain joins TRBV6-6 to TRBJ1-4; D is possibly TRBD1 (5 bases). The CDR3 consists of 13 residues. The germline V gene has CDR1 MNHNY and CDR2 SVGAGI (reference sequence). Trimming removed 2 bases at V and 8 bases at J, with 9 bases between. CDR3 in DNA: TGTGCCAGCAGTTACCTGGCAGGGGAAAAACTGTTTTTT. Amino acids: CASSYLAGEKLFF.

The chain recombines TRBV3-1 (or the pseudogene TRBV3-2) with TRBJ1-2; TRBD1 might be the D (5 bases). This CDR3 is built from 14 residues. Trimming stripped 5 bases from V and 5 bases from J, with 15 bases between. Per germline, CDR1 LGHDT and CDR2 YNNKEL (reference sequence). The CDR3 sequence is CASSASGLRYGYTF. In DNA, the CDR3 is TGTGCCAGCAGCGCTTCAGGGCTGCGGTATGGCTACACCTTC.

J is TRBJ1-1 and V is TRBV19, with a weak D call TRBD1 (5 bases). Germline V gene sequence: CDR1 LNHDA, CDR2 SQIVND (reference sequence). Between the trimmed V and J ends, which lost 1 base and 1 base, there was a span of 13 bases. This CDR3 region has 16 residues. Here the CDR3 DNA reads TGTGCCAGTAGTATAGGCAGGGATTGGGGGAACACTGAAGCTTTCTTT. Translation: CASSIGRDWGNTEAFF.

The J gene is TRBJ1-2, the V gene TRBV6-5, with a tentative D call TRBD1 (5 bases). V was cut by 7 bases and J by 4 bases, with 13 bases left in between. Germline lookup yields CDR1 MNHEY and CDR2 SVGAGI. There are 13 residues in the CDR3. DNA for the CDR3: TGTGCCAGCACCCAAGGGGAGCCCTATGGCTACACCTTC. This sequence encodes CASTQGEPYGYTF.

The chain is built from TRBV19 and TRBJ2-1; D gene uncertain. The CDR3 loop spans 15 amino acids. Trimming stripped 11 bases from V and 0 bases from J, with 17 bases between. The germline V gene encodes CDR1 LNHDA and CDR2 SQIVND (reference sequence). The chain's CDR3 is CAGKTRRSSYNEQFF. The CDR3 region has the DNA TGTGCCGGCAAGACCCGGCGGAGCTCCTACAATGAGCAGTTCTTC.

This clone was counted between two and nine times. The V and J genes are TRBV6-5 and TRBJ2-5; 7 nucleotides align to TRBD1. The CDR3 sequence is 15 residues long. The V gene end was trimmed by 5 bases and the J gene end by 4 bases; junction bases not matched to a gene: 10. Germline V gives CDR1 MNHEY, CDR2 SVGAGI. The CDR3 region is CASSKTPGQPETQYF. CDR3 in DNA: TGTGCCAGCAGTAAGACCCCGGGACAGCCAGAGACCCAGTACTTC.

There are a few counts of this clone. The chain recombines TRBV29-1 with TRBJ1-1; D is ambiguous. CDR1 is SQVTM and CDR2 is ANQGSEA in the germline V gene. This CDR3 region has 10 residues. V shed 7 bases and J shed 4 bases, with 7 bases lying between them. The CDR3 DNA is TGCAGCGCTACCGCCACTGAAGCTTTCTTT. This encodes CSATATEAFF.

J is TRBJ2-5 and V is TRBV3-1 (or the pseudogene TRBV3-2); 10 nucleotides line up with TRBD2. The ends lost 1 base at V and 4 bases at J; junction bases unmatched: 6. CDR1 is LGHDT and CDR2 is YNNKEL in the germline V gene (reference sequence). This CDR3 region has 16 residues. CDR3 region: CASSQGSLAGRETQYF. In DNA, the CDR3 is TGTGCCAGCAGCCAAGGTTCACTAGCGGGAAGAGAGACCCAGTACTTC.

The V and J genes are TRBV4-1 and TRBJ1-1; D remains unclear. Germline values: CDR1 MGHRA, CDR2 YSYEKL. The CDR3 totals 15 residues. V was trimmed by 0 bases and J by 3 bases, leaving 11 bases between them. Here the CDR3 DNA reads TGCGCCAGCAGCCAAGATCCCAGATCAGACACTGAAGCTTTCTTT. It codes for CASSQDPRSDTEAFF.